This T cell receptor beta chain derives from a study of T cell clonality in common variable immunodeficiency. General study results and limits: Patient heterogeneity in the CVID cohort limited correlations between repertoire features and clinical complications.

Only in-frame clones appear in the TCRdb table, and some are missing; sequencing was by immunoSEQ multiplex PCR. The sample holds about 52,000 clones, and no clone turns up only once. The CDR3 is 12 residues long. Germline V gives CDR1 SEHNR, CDR2 FQNEAQ (reference sequence). Only a few counts were recorded for this clone. As yet, its antigen is unknown. The junction does not match germline at one end; this may be a read error. Read coverage stops 3 residues before the CDR3 terminus; the germline J gene supplies the remainder. Source material: peripheral blood mononuclear cells. The V and J genes are TRBV7-9 and TRBJ1-1; unclear D gene. This TCR was recovered from a person aged 18 to 75 in good health. CDR3 region: CSSTPPRREAFF. The DNA read from the CDR3 is TGTTCCAGCACCCCCCCCAGGCGTGAA.